The TCR beta chain described here comes from a study of OX40 agonist ivuxolimab in advanced cancers. Study in general: Patients received ivuxolimab, an agonistic anti-OX40 (CD134) antibody. Patients received intravenous ivuxolimab every 2 weeks at 0.01 to 10 mg/kg.

Produced via immunoSEQ multiplex PCR; TCRdb's table is partial and in-frame only. The sample carries tens of thousands of clones, around 86% recorded once. Concerning this clone itself: The antigen remains unidentified.

Study outcomes and limitations: The study observed clonal expansion of CD4+ and CD8+ blood T cells by week 6 at 0.1 to 3.0 mg/kg. More expanded clones were found, on average, in CD8+ than in CD4+ T cells.

The CDR3 has 13 residues. The V end was cut by 4 bases, the J end by 9 bases, with 14 bases between. Germline V CDR1 and CDR2: SGHNT, YYREEE (reference sequence). The chain employs TRBV5-4 and TRBJ2-1; D is possibly TRBD1 (6 bases). This sequence originates from an adult with an advanced solid tumor such as melanoma, head and neck, liver or kidney cancer. The material sequenced was CD4+ or CD8+ T cells sorted from blood, taken in a trial of the OX40 agonist ivuxolimab. The CDR3 protein is CASSDPRGGEQFF. The CDR3 nucleotides are TGTGCCAGCAGCGACCCCAGGGGCGGTGAGCAGTTCTTC.